This TCR beta chain was obtained from a study of T cells in Graves' hyperthyroidism and ophthalmopathy. Findings and limits, study-wide: With a median lead of around 6.7 months before onset, the model predicted ophthalmopathy.

Germline lookup yields CDR1 KGHSH and CDR2 LQKENI. V was pared by 3 bases and J by 5 bases, with 6 bases of the junction left unmatched. This CDR3 comprises 15 residues. Amplified regions were TCR beta CDR3 sequences from RNA transcripts. HTBI primers were employed in a first-round RT-PCR of the TCR CDR3. TCRdb passed the multiplex PCR reads through MiXCR, listing each CDR3 protein once. The table has 250,000 to 300,000 distinct CDR3 sequences, 10% to 15% seen once. This clonotype was found many times. Antigen: not known. It was uncontrolled infection, other autoimmune disease, pregnancy or lactation that excluded patients. Orbital computed tomography, thyroid ultrasound, serum thyroxine and TRAb, and clinical symptoms together informed the diagnoses.

The genes are TRBV18 and TRBJ2-7; 11 bases agree with TRBD1. Sequencing was performed on blood. The clonotype comes from a woman in her twenties or thirties with Graves' hyperthyroidism that later progressed to Graves' ophthalmopathy. CDR3 amino acids: CASSPRTGGADEQYF. The CDR3 nucleotides read TGTGCCAGCTCACCCCGGACAGGGGGCGCGGACGAGCAGTACTTC.